One and the same sample provided the 6 T cell receptor beta chains below, sequenced in a study of T cell clusters in autoimmune cytopenias. Each sample's input was 250 to 300 ng genomic DNA, roughly 40,000 genome equivalents. One tube held mixed TRB-A and TRB-B primer pools for touch-down PCR. TCRdb re-called the multiplex PCR reads and catalogs CDR3 proteins one per entry, DNA excluded. The sample has roughly 6,900 distinct CDR3 sequences. These data were likewise used in another study, on T cell repertoires in aging, cancer and after chemotherapy.

The source material was peripheral blood. The receptor set was obtained from a human donor in good health.

The rearrangement joins TRBV19 to TRBJ1-5; TCRdb's D call, TRBD1, is unchecked because there is no DNA. From germline, CDR1 is LNHDA and CDR2 SQIVND (reference sequence). The CDR3 loop spans 16 amino acids. The CDR3 reads CASSPRGGLSNQPQHF.

The V and J genes are TRBV20-1 and TRBJ2-3; TCRdb gives TRBD1 as the D gene, but with no DNA this cannot be confirmed. This CDR3 contains 14 residues. CDR1 and CDR2 from the germline V gene are DFQATT and SNEGSKA (reference sequence). The chain's CDR3 is CSANRGRSTDTQYF.

V usage is TRBV15 and J usage is TRBJ1-4. CDR1 and CDR2 (germline): LNHNV, YYDKDF (reference sequence). This CDR3 has 12 residues. CDR3 residues: CATSRLSEKLFF.

This clonotype is identified as medium-sized from frequency. V is TRBV19 and J is TRBJ2-7; TCRdb outputs TRBD1, but without DNA this stays unchecked. Germline V gene sequence: CDR1 LNHDA, CDR2 SQIVND (reference sequence). The CDR3 has 13 amino acids. CDR3 residues: CASSARTVYEQYF.

This clonotype is labeled medium-sized (0.01 to 0.1%) based on frequency. This chain connects TRBV10-3 to TRBJ2-3; TCRdb calls TRBD1, which cannot be checked without DNA. Germline assignment: CDR1 ENHRY and CDR2 SYGVKD. The CDR3 has 13 residues. This CDR3 reads CAITMGQRDTQYF.

By frequency, this clonotype is medium-sized (0.01 to 0.1%). This rearrangement joins TRBV12-3 or TRBV12-4 to TRBJ2-6; there is no DNA to check the TCRdb D call of TRBD1. The CDR3 is made up of 18 amino acids. CDR3 region: CASNAGTWFGSGANVLTF.